A single sample is the source of the 9 T cell receptor beta chains below, sequenced in a study of shared clonotypes between healthy human individuals. The repertoire was sequenced with immunoSEQ multiplex PCR; TCRdb's copy has only in-frame clones and lacks some. The sample has 1.4 million or so clones, approximately 98.5% seen once. Sequenced: naive CD4+ T cells sorted from blood. Subset specified: CD45RA+ positively selected. These TCRs come from a man under 40 in good health.

In its sample, this clone was seen once. The V and J genes are TRBV2 and TRBJ2-7, with a weak D call TRBD1 (6 bases). Between the trimmed V and J ends, which lost 10 bases and 5 bases, there was a span of 21 bases. This CDR3 region has 14 residues. Germline CDR1 reads SNHLY; CDR2 reads FYNNEI. CDR3 sequence: CATLRTARSHEQYF. The CDR3 bases are TGTGCCACCTTACGGACAGCCCGCTCGCACGAGCAGTACTTC.

The chain links TRBV7-3 to TRBJ2-7, with D unresolved. The ends were cut back, 5 bases at V and 2 bases at J, with 13 bases in the middle. The CDR3 has 14 residues. From germline, CDR1 is SGHTA and CDR2 FQGTGA. This CDR3 reads CASSLPTVTYEQYF. The CDR3 nucleotides are TGTGCCAGCAGCCTCCCGACGGTAACCTACGAGCAGTACTTC.

The chain has TRBV28 and TRBJ2-2; D gene unclear. The V and J ends lost 5 bases and 0 bases respectively, with 13 bases between them. CDR3 length equals 16 residues. Germline V gene lookup returns CDR1 MDHEN and CDR2 SYDVKM. The CDR3 region has the DNA TGTGCCAGCAGTGTCGTCCCCCGGGCGAACACCGGGGAGCTGTTTTTT. It yields the protein CASSVVPRANTGELFF.

The V and J genes are TRBV5-1 and TRBJ2-1; 13 bases line up with TRBD2. From germline, CDR1 is SGHRS and CDR2 YFSETQ. V trimming: 3 bases; J trimming: 7 bases; junction bases outside the gene matches: 7. CDR3 size: 16 residues. CDR3: CASSSKLAGGLNEQFF. CDR3 DNA sequence: TGCGCCAGCAGCTCCAAACTAGCGGGAGGGCTAAATGAGCAGTTCTTC.

The V gene is TRBV5-1, the J gene TRBJ2-1; tentatively, D is TRBD1 or TRBD2 (6 bases each). This CDR3 contains 16 residues. V was pared by 4 bases and J by 7 bases, with 21 bases between. Germline values: CDR1 SGHRS, CDR2 YFSETQ. DNA for the CDR3: TGCGCCAGCAGCCCACTAGGGGGTCCGGGAGTGAATGAGCAGTTCTTC. Its translation: CASSPLGGPGVNEQFF.

This clone was observed a single time. This chain connects TRBV25-1 to TRBJ1-2; no definite D call. The ends were cut back, 3 bases at V and 4 bases at J, with 6 bases in the middle. CDR1 and CDR2 (germline): MGHDK, SYGVNS. The CDR3 contains 12 residues. Here the CDR3 DNA reads TGTGCCAGCAGTGATCGCGTCTATGGCTACACCTTC. It yields the protein CASSDRVYGYTF.

The rearrangement joins TRBV11-2 to TRBJ2-7, with D possibly being TRBD2 (6 bases). CDR3 length: 15 residues. V was pared by 3 bases and J by 1 base, with 13 bases between. Germline V CDR1 and CDR2: SGHAT, FQNNGV. Here the CDR3 reads CASSLRLRGSYEQYF. Here the CDR3 DNA reads TGTGCCAGCAGCTTGAGGCTACGGGGGTCCTACGAGCAGTACTTC.

V usage is TRBV15 and J usage is TRBJ2-4; D may match TRBD1 or TRBD2 (5 bases each). In germline, CDR1 is LNHNV, CDR2 YYDKDF (reference sequence). The ends were cut back, 0 bases at V and 5 bases at J, with 8 bases in the middle. The CDR3 has 14 residues. The CDR3: CATSRDGTENIQYF. CDR3 nucleotides: TGTGCCACCAGCAGAGATGGGACGGAAAACATTCAGTACTTC.

V and J are TRBV28 and TRBJ2-5, with TRBD2 identical over 7 bases. Looked up from germline, CDR1 is MDHEN and CDR2 is SYDVKM. V lost 3 bases and J lost 12; bases outside the gene matches: 10. The CDR3 has 13 residues. The CDR3 region is CASSLGGTDREYF. CDR3 sequence (DNA): TGTGCCAGCAGTTTGGGGGGGACCGATCGGGAGTACTTC.